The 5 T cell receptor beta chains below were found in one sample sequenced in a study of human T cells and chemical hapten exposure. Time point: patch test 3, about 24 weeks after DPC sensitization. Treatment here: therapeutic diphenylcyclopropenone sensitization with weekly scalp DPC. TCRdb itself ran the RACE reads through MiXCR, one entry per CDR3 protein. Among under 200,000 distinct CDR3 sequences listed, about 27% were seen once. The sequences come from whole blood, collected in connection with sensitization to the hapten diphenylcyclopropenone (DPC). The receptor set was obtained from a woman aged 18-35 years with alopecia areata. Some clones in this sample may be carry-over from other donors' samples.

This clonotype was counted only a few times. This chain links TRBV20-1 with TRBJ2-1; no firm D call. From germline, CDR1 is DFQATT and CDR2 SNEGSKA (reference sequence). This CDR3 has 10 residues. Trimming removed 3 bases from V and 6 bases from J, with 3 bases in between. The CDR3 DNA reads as TGCAGTGCTAGTCTCAATGAGCAGTTCTTC. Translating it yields CSASLNEQFF.

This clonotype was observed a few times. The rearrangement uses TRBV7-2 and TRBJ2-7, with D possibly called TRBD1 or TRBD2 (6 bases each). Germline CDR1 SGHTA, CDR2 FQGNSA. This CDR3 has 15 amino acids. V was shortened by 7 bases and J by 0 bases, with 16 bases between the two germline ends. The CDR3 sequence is CASTQGGLTSYEQYF. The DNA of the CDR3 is TGTGCCAGCACACAGGGAGGACTAACCTCCTACGAGCAGTACTTC.

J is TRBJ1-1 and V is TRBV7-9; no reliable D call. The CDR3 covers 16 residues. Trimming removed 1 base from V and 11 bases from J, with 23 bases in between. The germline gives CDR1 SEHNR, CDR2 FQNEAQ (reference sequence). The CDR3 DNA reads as TGTGCCAGCAGCTTAGTCGTTCCCCTTGGAAGAGAGGAGGCTTTCTTT. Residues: CASSLVVPLGREEAFF.

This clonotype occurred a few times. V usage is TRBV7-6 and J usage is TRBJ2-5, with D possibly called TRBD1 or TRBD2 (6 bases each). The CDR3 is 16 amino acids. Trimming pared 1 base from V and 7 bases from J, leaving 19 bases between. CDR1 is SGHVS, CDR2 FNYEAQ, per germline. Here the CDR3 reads CASSLVTGGTVGTQYF. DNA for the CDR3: TGTGCCAGCAGCTTAGTCACCGGGGGCACGGTAGGGACCCAGTACTTC.

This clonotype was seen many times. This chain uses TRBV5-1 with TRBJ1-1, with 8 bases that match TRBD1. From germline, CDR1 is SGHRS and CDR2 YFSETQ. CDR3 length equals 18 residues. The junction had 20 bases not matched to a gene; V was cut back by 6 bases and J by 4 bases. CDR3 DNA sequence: TGCGCCAGCAATTCTCGGGGAGAACAGGGGGTAATTGGCACTGAAGCTTTCTTT. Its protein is CASNSRGEQGVIGTEAFF.